This T cell receptor beta chain was retrieved from a study of glioma-infiltrating T cells. General observations from the study: Non-neoplastic patients had below-expected tissue-blood divergence, while all gliomas exceeded expectation.

The iRepertoire nested amplicon-rescue multiplex PCR amplified TCR alpha and beta CDR3s from RNA. TCRdb used MiXCR to reprocess the multiplex PCR reads, holding one entry per CDR3 protein. The data hold 300,000 to 450,000 distinct CDR3 sequences, with about 40% observed a single time. Germline V gene sequence: CDR1 DFQATT, CDR2 SNEGSKA (reference sequence). The junction had 18 bases not matched to a gene; V was cut back by 5 bases and J by 4 bases. The CDR3 length is 17 residues. A note on this clonotype: Its antigen is unknown.

This chain links TRBV20-1 with TRBJ2-3; 7 nucleotides match TRBD1. The receptor comes from a human donor with low-grade glioma or glioblastoma, undergoing nonglioma brain surgery, or in good health (not recorded which). Sequencing was performed on glioma tissue, nonneoplastic brain tissue, or PBMCs (not recorded which). CDR3 sequence: CSARLGLRGGSADTQYF. The CDR3, as DNA: TGCAGTGCTCGATTGGGGCTTCGAGGGGGCAGCGCAGATACGCAGTATTTT.